The 24 T cell receptor beta chains given below trace back to one sample, sequenced in a study of cytomegalovirus exposure and HLA in healthy donors (dated by TCRdb to 2015 to 2018). Library preparation used the immunoSEQ multiplex PCR assay. A mixture of 60 forward primers for TCR Vbeta segments and 13 reverse primers for TCR Jbeta segments was used in the multiplex PCR. Not all clones reach the TCRdb copy of this immuneACCESS table, which keeps in-frame sequences only. Checked studies attribute under half of the gap to unresolved V genes and leave the rest unexplained. The sample profile shows approximately 200,000 clones; approximately 88% of them were found once. Of the sample, 0.2% to 0.3% is held by the ten largest clones. Sequencing was carried out using PBMCs. These receptors were taken from a boy between 10 and 17 years old in good health and CMV-seronegative.

This chain connects TRBV5-4 to TRBJ2-1; TRBD2 matches at 7 bases. Germline lookup yields CDR1 SGHNT and CDR2 YYREEE (reference sequence). J gave up 7 bases and V 4 bases, and 17 bases lay outside the gene matches. The CDR3 runs 17 residues. The CDR3 is CASSPRGGRLDGNEQFF. CDR3 sequence (DNA): TGTGCCAGCAGCCCGAGGGGCGGGAGATTAGACGGGAATGAGCAGTTCTTC.

The chain employs TRBV2 and TRBJ1-4, with D perhaps matching TRBD1 (5 bases). Germline CDR1 SNHLY, CDR2 FYNNEI. The CDR3 runs to 16 residues. The germline V and J ends were trimmed by 9 bases and 0 bases, with 17 bases remaining between them. CDR3 sequence reads: CASLHSTTATNEKLFF. CDR3 bases: TGTGCCAGTCTACACTCTACGACAGCAACTAATGAAAAACTGTTTTTT.

The chain joins TRBV10-3 to TRBJ1-1, with no clear D. Germline V gene sequence: CDR1 ENHRY, CDR2 SYGVKD. The V end was cut by 5 bases, the J end by 1 base, with 11 bases between. This CDR3 contains 14 residues. The chain's CDR3 is CAISPDTANTEAFF. In DNA form, the CDR3 reads TGTGCCATCAGTCCTGACACGGCGAACACTGAAGCTTTCTTT.

This clone was observed a single time. The chain has TRBV7-3 and TRBJ2-1, with 7 positions matching TRBD2. CDR1 is SGHTA and CDR2 is FQGTGA in the germline V gene. The CDR3 totals 17 residues. V shed 1 base and J 1 base; nucleotides not matched to a gene: 7. CDR3 loop: CASSLKPPSGSYNEQFF. The CDR3 DNA is TGTGCCAGCAGCTTAAAGCCCCCTAGCGGATCCTACAATGAGCAGTTCTTC. Together with reference TRBV7-3 and TRBJ2-1, the CDR3 gives the full variable domain: GAGVSQTPSNKVTEKGKYVELRCDPISGHTALYWYRQSLGQGPEFLIYFQGTGAADDSGLPNDRFFAVRPEGSVSTLKIQRTERGDSAVYLCASSLKPPSGSYNEQFFGPGTRLTVL.

This clone has just one count. V gene TRBV12-5 combines with J gene TRBJ2-2; D not resolved. The CDR3 runs 14 residues. The V end lost 2 bases, the J end lost 2 bases, and 6 bases lay between the germline ends. CDR1 is LGHNT, CDR2 FRNRAP, per germline. DNA of the CDR3: TGTGCTAGTGGTTTGCCCCTTAACACCGGGGAGCTGTTTTTT. It specifies CASGLPLNTGELFF.

This clone was seen a single time. This chain links TRBV4-1 with TRBJ1-2, with TRBD1 identical over 9 bases. This CDR3 spans 15 amino acids. J lost 2 bases, V lost 1 base, and 2 bases had no gene match. CDR1 MGHRA and CDR2 YSYEKL come from the germline V gene. DNA of the CDR3: TGCGCCAGCAGCCAAGGGACAGGGGCAAACTATGGCTACACCTTC. Protein product: CASSQGTGANYGYTF.

This chain links TRBV7-2 with TRBJ1-1; TRBD1 matches at 10 bases. The germline V gene has CDR1 SGHTA and CDR2 FQGNSA. This CDR3 region has 14 residues. V trimming: 4 bases; J trimming: 5 bases; junction bases outside the gene matches: 4. The CDR3 loop is CASSSGQGRTEAFF. The CDR3 DNA reads TGTGCCAGCAGCTCGGGACAGGGGAGGACTGAAGCTTTCTTT. The complete variable domain, with remaining parts taken from reference TRBV7-2 and TRBJ1-1, reads GAGVSQSPSNKVTEKGKDVELRCDPISGHTALYWYRQSLGQGLEFLIYFQGNSAPDKSGLPSDRFSAERTGGSVSTLTIQRTQQEDSAVYLCASSSGQGRTEAFFGQGTRLTVV.

The chain carries TRBV7-2 and TRBJ1-2; 10 nucleotides line up with TRBD1. The germline CDR1 and CDR2 sequences are SGHTA and FQGNSA. CDR3 length: 14 residues. The trim removed 1 base at V and 6 bases at J, leaving 2 bases unmatched. Here the CDR3 DNA reads TGTGCCAGCAGCTTAGACGGGACAGGGGATGGCTACACCTTC. Amino acids: CASSLDGTGDGYTF.

This clone was seen once. The V call is TRBV15, the J call TRBJ2-7; a possible D gene is TRBD2 (5 bases). CDR3 length: 14 amino acids. V gave up 0 bases and J gave up 7 bases, with 13 bases separating them. CDR1 LNHNV and CDR2 YYDKDF come from the germline V gene (reference sequence). The CDR3 spells CATSRDNIGGEQYF. The CDR3 nucleotides are TGTGCCACCAGCAGAGATAATATAGGCGGGGAGCAGTACTTC.

The rearrangement uses TRBV4-1 and TRBJ1-4, with TRBD1 matching 7 bases. V lost 2 bases and J lost 10; bases outside the gene matches: 16. The CDR3 is 17 residues long. Germline values: CDR1 MGHRA, CDR2 YSYEKL. The CDR3 region has the DNA TGCGCCAGCAGCCAATTCCTCCTGACAGGGCAAAAGGGAAAACTGTTTTTT. This gives the protein CASSQFLLTGQKGKLFF.

The rearrangement uses TRBV9 and TRBJ2-5; 8 bases fit TRBD2. The CDR3 extends over 16 amino acids. V gave up 2 bases and J gave up 3 bases; unmatched junction bases: 9. Germline V gene lookup returns CDR1 SGDLS and CDR2 YYNGEE. The chain's CDR3 is CASSVSVSGAEETQYF. The CDR3, as DNA: TGTGCCAGCAGCGTGAGCGTTAGCGGGGCGGAAGAGACCCAGTACTTC.

The chain has TRBV5-6 and TRBJ2-2; 9 positions agree with TRBD2. Trimming at V came to 5 bases and at J to 5 bases, leaving 16 bases not matched to a gene. In germline, CDR1 is SGHDT, CDR2 YYEEEE. The CDR3 totals 18 residues. In DNA form, the CDR3 reads TGTGCCAGCAGACCCGACAACGAAGCGGGAGGTTCTACCGGGGAGCTGTTTTTT. Protein product: CASRPDNEAGGSTGELFF.

This clone has only a few counts. The CDR3 here is CASTRDRAYEQYF. Here the CDR3 DNA reads TGTGCCAGCACTCGGGACAGGGCGTACGAGCAGTACTTC. This chain connects TRBV2 to TRBJ2-7, with 9 bases matching TRBD1. Germline V CDR1 and CDR2: SNHLY, FYNNEI. CDR3 size: 13 residues. The V segment lost 7 bases and the J segment 4 bases; nucleotides outside the gene matches: 5.

The CDR3 nucleotides read TGCGCCAGCAGCCGGTGGAGCGGCAATCAGCCCCAGCATTTT. Encoded protein: CASSRWSGNQPQHF. V usage is TRBV4-1 and J usage is TRBJ1-5, with D hard to call. Trimming removed 4 bases at V and 2 bases at J, with 9 bases between. This CDR3 comprises 14 residues. Germline lookup yields CDR1 MGHRA and CDR2 YSYEKL.

The chain is built from TRBV30 and TRBJ1-4; the match to TRBD1 covers 7 bases. Germline V lookup: CDR1 GTSNPN, CDR2 SVGIG (reference sequence). The V segment lost 3 bases and the J segment 0 bases; nucleotides outside the gene matches: 16. CDR3 length: 19 residues. Here the CDR3 reads CAWSDMTGRQITTNEKLFF. The CDR3 nucleotides read TGTGCCTGGAGCGACATGACAGGGCGCCAGATAACAACTAATGAAAAACTGTTTTTT.

The genes are TRBV27 and TRBJ2-1, with 7 bases fitting TRBD2. The CDR3 runs 17 residues. The germline gives CDR1 MNHEY, CDR2 SMNVEV (reference sequence). The V and J ends lost 0 bases and 0 bases, in that order; junction bases with no gene match: 5. The CDR3 region is CASSLSGGMSSYNEQFF. The CDR3 DNA reads as TGTGCCAGCAGTTTATCGGGGGGGATGAGCTCCTACAATGAGCAGTTCTTC.

The chain employs TRBV7-8 and TRBJ1-1; no definite D call. Germline V CDR1 and CDR2: SGHVS, FQNEAQ. CDR3 length equals 16 residues. Trimming took off 5 bases at V and 1 base at J, with 17 bases between the two ends. The CDR3 coding sequence is TGTGCCAGCAGCCTCCTCGAGGGTTCTTCGAACACTGAAGCTTTCTTT. This encodes CASSLLEGSSNTEAFF.

V usage is TRBV2 and J usage is TRBJ2-4; 10 bases line up with TRBD2. CDR3 length: 16 residues. The germline V gene has CDR1 SNHLY and CDR2 FYNNEI. Unmatched junction bases numbered 6, after V lost 7 bases and J lost 0 bases. In DNA form, the CDR3 reads TGTGCCAGCATGCCTAGCGGGAGAGTAGCCAAAAACATTCAGTACTTC. Amino acids: CASMPSGRVAKNIQYF.

This sequence joins TRBV7-2 and TRBJ1-3; D perhaps matches TRBD1 (6 bases). Between the trimmed V and J ends, which lost 5 bases and 7 bases, there was a span of 15 bases. CDR3 length: 14 residues. CDR1 is SGHTA and CDR2 is FQGNSA in the germline V gene. Here the CDR3 DNA reads TGTGCCAGCAGCCGGGACACCCCGGTGAACACCATATATTTT. Encoded protein: CASSRDTPVNTIYF. Using reference TRBV7-2 and TRBJ1-3 for the parts outside the CDR3, the full variable domain is GAGVSQSPSNKVTEKGKDVELRCDPISGHTALYWYRQSLGQGLEFLIYFQGNSAPDKSGLPSDRFSAERTGGSVSTLTIQRTQQEDSAVYLCASSRDTPVNTIYFGEGSWLTVV.

The CDR3 coding sequence is TGTGCCAGCAGCAAACGGGGGAGGGGAACGGATACGCAGTATTTT. Translating gives CASSKRGRGTDTQYF. V is TRBV21-1 and J is TRBJ2-3; the D call in the table, TRBD2, was not verified against the DNA. TRBV21-1 is designated a pseudogene. The CDR3 totals 15 residues.

J is TRBJ1-3 and V is TRBV7-2; TRBD1 is a possible D gene (6 bases). Germline CDR1 reads SGHTA; CDR2 reads FQGNSA. V dropped 4 bases and J dropped 0 bases, with 16 bases sitting between them. The CDR3 is made up of 17 amino acids. The CDR3 nucleotides are TGTGCCAGCAGCTCATTAGGGGGGGCCCGCTCTGGAAACACCATATATTTT. Protein product: CASSSLGGARSGNTIYF.

The genes are TRBV2 and TRBJ2-7, with 9 bases aligning to TRBD1. V dropped 8 bases and J dropped 8; count of bases not matched to a gene: 13. The germline CDR1 and CDR2 sequences are SNHLY and FYNNEI. CDR3 length: 14 amino acids. As DNA, the CDR3 is TGTGCCAGCGGTCGACAGGGGGAAGGGTGGCAGCAGTACTTC. As protein: CASGRQGEGWQQYF.

This clone is a singleton in its sample. This chain connects TRBV2 to TRBJ2-7, with a weak D call TRBD1 (6 bases). The CDR3 runs 14 residues. The V gene's germline CDR1 is SNHLY and CDR2 FYNNEI. V lost 8 bases to trimming and J lost 0 bases, with 14 bases between them. This CDR3 reads CASGSDRSSYEQYF. CDR3 DNA: TGTGCCAGCGGAAGCGACAGGTCCTCCTACGAGCAGTACTTC.

The chain has TRBV7-2 and TRBJ1-2, with 7 positions matching TRBD1. The CDR3 has 14 residues. Germline V lookup: CDR1 SGHTA, CDR2 FQGNSA. Trimming removed 3 bases from V and 3 bases from J; junction bases left unmatched: 4. Here the CDR3 DNA reads TGTGCCAGCAGCTTCCCTGGACAGGACTATGGCTACACCTTC. This gives the protein CASSFPGQDYGYTF.